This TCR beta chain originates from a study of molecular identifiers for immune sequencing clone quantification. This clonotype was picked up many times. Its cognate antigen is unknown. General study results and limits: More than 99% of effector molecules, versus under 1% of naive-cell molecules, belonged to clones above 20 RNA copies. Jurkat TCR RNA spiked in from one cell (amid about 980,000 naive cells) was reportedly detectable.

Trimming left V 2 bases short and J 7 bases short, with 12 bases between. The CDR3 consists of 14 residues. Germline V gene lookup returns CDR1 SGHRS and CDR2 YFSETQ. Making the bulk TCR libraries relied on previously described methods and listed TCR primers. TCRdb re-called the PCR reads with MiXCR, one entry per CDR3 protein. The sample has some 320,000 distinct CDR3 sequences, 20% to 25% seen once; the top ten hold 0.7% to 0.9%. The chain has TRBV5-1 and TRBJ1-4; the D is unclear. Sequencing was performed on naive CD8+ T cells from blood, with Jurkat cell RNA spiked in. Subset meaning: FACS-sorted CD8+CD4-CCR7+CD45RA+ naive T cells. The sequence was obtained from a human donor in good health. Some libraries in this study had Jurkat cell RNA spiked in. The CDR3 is CASSFVSLGEKLFF. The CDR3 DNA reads TGCGCCAGCAGCTTCGTCAGTCTCGGTGAAAAACTGTTTTTT.